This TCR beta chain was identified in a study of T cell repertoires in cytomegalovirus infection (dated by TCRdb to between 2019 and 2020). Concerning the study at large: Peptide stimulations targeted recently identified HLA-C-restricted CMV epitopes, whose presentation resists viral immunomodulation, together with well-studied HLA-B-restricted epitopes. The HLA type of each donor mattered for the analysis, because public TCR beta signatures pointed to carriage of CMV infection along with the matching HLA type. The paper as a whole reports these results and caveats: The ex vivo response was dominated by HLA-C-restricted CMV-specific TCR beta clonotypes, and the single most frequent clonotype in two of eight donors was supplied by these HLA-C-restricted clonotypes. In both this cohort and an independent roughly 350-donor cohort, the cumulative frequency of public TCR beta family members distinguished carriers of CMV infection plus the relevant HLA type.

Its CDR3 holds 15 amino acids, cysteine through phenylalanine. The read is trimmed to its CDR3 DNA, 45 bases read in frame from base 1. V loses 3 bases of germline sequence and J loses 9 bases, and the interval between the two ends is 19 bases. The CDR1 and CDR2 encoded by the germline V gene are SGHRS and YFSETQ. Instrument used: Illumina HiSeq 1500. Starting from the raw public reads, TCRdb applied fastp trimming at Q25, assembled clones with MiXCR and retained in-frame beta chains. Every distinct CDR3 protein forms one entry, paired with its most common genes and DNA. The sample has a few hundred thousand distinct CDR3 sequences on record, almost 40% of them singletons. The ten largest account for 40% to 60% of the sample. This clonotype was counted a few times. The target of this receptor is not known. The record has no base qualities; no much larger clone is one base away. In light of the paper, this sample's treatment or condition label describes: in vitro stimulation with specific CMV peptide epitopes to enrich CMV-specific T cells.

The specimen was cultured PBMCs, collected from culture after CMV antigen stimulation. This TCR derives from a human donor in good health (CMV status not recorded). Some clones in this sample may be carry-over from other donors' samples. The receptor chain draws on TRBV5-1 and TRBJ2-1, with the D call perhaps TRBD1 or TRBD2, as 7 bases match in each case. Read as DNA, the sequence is TGCGCCAGCAGCTCCGTCCTGGGAGGGGGCGTTGAGCAGTTCTTC. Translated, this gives CASSSVLGGGVEQFF.